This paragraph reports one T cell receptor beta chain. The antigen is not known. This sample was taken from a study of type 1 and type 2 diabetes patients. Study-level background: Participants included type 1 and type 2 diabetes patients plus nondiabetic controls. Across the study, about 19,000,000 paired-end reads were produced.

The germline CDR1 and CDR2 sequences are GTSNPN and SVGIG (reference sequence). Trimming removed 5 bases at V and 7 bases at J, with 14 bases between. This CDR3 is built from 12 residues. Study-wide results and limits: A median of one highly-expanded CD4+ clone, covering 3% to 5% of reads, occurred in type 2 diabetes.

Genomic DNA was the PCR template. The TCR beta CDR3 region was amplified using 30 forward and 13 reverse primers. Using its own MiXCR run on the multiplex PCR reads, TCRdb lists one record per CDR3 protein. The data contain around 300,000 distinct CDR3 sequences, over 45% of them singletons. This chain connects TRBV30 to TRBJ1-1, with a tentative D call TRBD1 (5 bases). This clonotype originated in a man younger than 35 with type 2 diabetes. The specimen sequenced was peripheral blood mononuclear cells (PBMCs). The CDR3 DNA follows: TGTGCCTGGGAAGCCGGGACGAATGAAGCTTTCTTT. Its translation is CAWEAGTNEAFF.